The sequence of this T cell receptor (beta chain) was determined in a study of metastatic and nonmetastatic thyroid tumors. TCRdb re-called the PCR reads via MiXCR. The sample carries roughly 58,000 clones, just over 4% recorded once. The germline CDR1 and CDR2 sequences are MDHEN and SYDVKM. The CDR3 loop spans 15 amino acids. The ends were cut back, 7 bases at V and 2 bases at J, with 18 bases in the middle. Patients underwent thyroid surgery, and none had received any treatment before it. Sequences were obtained from blood. The clonotype originates from a female donor with papillary thyroid cancer or a benign thyroid nodule (not recorded which). Some clones in this sample may be carry-over from other donors' samples. The gene calls are TRBV28 and TRBJ2-7, with a possible D match to TRBD2 (6 bases). The DNA of the CDR3 is TGTGCCAGCAATACCGGGGGATTAGGTCCCTACGAGCAGTACTTC. This gives the protein CASNTGGLGPYEQYF. Using reference TRBV28 and TRBJ2-7 for the parts outside the CDR3, the full variable domain is DVKVTQSSRYLVKRTGEKVFLECVQDMDHENMFWYRQDPGLGLRLIYFSYDVKMKEKGDIPEGYSVSREKKERFSLILESASTNQTSMYLCASNTGGLGPYEQYFGPGTRLTVT.